Here is one T cell receptor beta chain with its context. Its antigen is unknown. These data belong to a study of T cells expressing NK-cell markers. Study-wide findings and caveats: Nothing established the HCMV specificity of expanded NKG2C+ T cell clones.

TCRdb reprocessed the 5' RACE reads and reports one entry per CDR3 protein, with no DNA. This sample lists about 430,000 distinct CDR3 sequences; its ten largest clones have about 1.5%. The CDR3 loop spans 15 amino acids. Germline lookup yields CDR1 SNHLY and CDR2 FYNNEI. Specimen: blood T cells: a sorted CD56 or NKG2C T cell subset, CD4+ or CD8+ T cells, or bulk PBMC T cells (not recorded which). The J gene is TRBJ2-1, the V gene TRBV2. The origin of this receptor is a woman in her fifties or sixties in good health. CDR3: CASSEDVGSYNEQFF.